This TCR beta chain was documented in a study of T cell responses to AZD1222 COVID-19 vaccine. Study-wide results and caveats: Along spike, vaccine-associated CD4 TCRs were found throughout, with dominance at 160-218 and 743-854. In all cases, repertoires were sampled only after the peak T cell response.

TCRdb's copy holds only in-frame clones and misses some; the assay was immunoSEQ multiplex PCR. In the table there are 95,000 to 150,000 clones, about 91% of which are singletons. Of note for this clone: Its antigen remains unknown.

The CDR3 spans 14 residues. V lost 0 bases, J lost 1 base, and 5 bases lay in between. Germline V gene sequence: CDR1 SGHRS, CDR2 YFSETQ. The material sequenced was peripheral blood, taken on day 0 of AZD1222 vaccination. The chain combines TRBV5-1 with TRBJ2-1; a weak D match, TRBD1 (5 bases). This TCR derives from an adult in good health. CDR3 loop: CASSLEGSYNEQFF. For the CDR3, the DNA is TGCGCCAGCAGCTTGGAGGGGTCCTACAATGAGCAGTTCTTC.